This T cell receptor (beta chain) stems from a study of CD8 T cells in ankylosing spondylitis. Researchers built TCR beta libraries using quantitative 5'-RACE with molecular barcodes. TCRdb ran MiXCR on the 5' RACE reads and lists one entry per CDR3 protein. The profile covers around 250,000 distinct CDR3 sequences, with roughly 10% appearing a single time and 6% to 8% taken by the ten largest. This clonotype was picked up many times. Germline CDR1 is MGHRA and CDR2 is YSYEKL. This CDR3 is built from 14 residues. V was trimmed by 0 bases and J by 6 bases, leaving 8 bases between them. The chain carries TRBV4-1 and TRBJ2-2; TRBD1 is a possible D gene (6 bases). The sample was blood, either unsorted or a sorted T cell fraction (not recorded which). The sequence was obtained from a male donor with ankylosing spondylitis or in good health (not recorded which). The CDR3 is CASSQEWGPGELFF. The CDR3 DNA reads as TGCGCCAGCAGCCAAGAATGGGGGCCCGGGGAGCTGTTTTTT.